The 25 T cell receptor beta chains in this list originate from one sample, sequenced in a study of T cells after yellow fever vaccination. TCRdb redid the calling of the 5' RACE reads with MiXCR, one entry per CDR3 protein. Here the sample spans some 160,000 distinct CDR3 sequences, around 9% being singletons. The sample was CD8+ T cells sorted from PBMCs, taken 45 days after the yellow fever booster vaccination. The receptors were sampled from a man between 18 and 35 years old who received the YFV17D yellow fever vaccine.

At least ten counts were recorded for this clonotype. V gene TRBV4-3 combines with J gene TRBJ2-5; D may be TRBD2 (5 bases). V was shortened by 0 bases and J by 5 bases, with 16 bases between the two germline ends. The CDR3 runs 16 residues. CDR1 is LGHNA and CDR2 is YSLEER in the germline V gene. CDR3 sequence reads: CASSQDWAEGRETQYF. The CDR3 DNA reads TGCGCCAGCAGCCAAGATTGGGCCGAGGGAAGGGAGACCCAGTACTTC.

This clonotype was counted between two and nine times. The chain uses TRBV5-1 and TRBJ2-5; 10 bases fit TRBD1. CDR3 size: 16 residues. CDR1 is SGHRS, CDR2 YFSETQ, per germline. V shed 4 bases, J shed 4 bases, and the junction held 10 bases outside the gene matches. The CDR3 DNA reads TGCGCCAGCAGCAACCGGGACAGGGGAGAGGGAGAGACCCAGTACTTC. It codes for CASSNRDRGEGETQYF.

This clonotype was observed a handful of times. This chain uses TRBV7-9 with TRBJ2-3; no clear D. This CDR3 is built from 14 residues. The V gene's germline CDR1 is SEHNR and CDR2 FQNEAQ (reference sequence). Trimming stripped 2 bases from V and 1 base from J, with 7 bases between. The CDR3 reads CASSLLDRTDTQYF. CDR3 DNA sequence: TGTGCCAGCAGCTTACTAGACCGCACAGATACGCAGTATTTT.

The sample holds a few counts of this clonotype. The genes are TRBV4-3 and TRBJ2-3; unclear D gene. In germline, CDR1 is LGHNA, CDR2 YSLEER. V dropped 3 bases and J dropped 0 bases, with 16 bases sitting between them. This CDR3 has 17 residues. The chain's CDR3 is CASSQATYGYSTDTQYF. The CDR3 DNA is TGCGCCAGCAGCCAGGCTACGTACGGGTATAGCACAGATACGCAGTATTTT.

This chain uses TRBV4-1 with TRBJ1-2; no clear D. V lost 0 bases to trimming and J lost 2 bases, with 16 bases between them. Germline assignment: CDR1 MGHRA and CDR2 YSYEKL. This CDR3 has 17 amino acids. The CDR3 DNA sequence: TGCGCCAGCAGCCAAGAATCTCAACGGCCGCTAAACTATGGCTACACCTTC. It translates to CASSQESQRPLNYGYTF.

This clonotype was counted between two and nine times. The genes are TRBV20-1 and TRBJ1-5, with D maybe TRBD1 (5 bases). CDR1 and CDR2 (germline): DFQATT, SNEGSKA (reference sequence). CDR3 length: 16 residues. V shed 0 bases and J shed 1 base, with 13 bases lying between them. The DNA for the CDR3 is TGCAGTGCTAGAGATTGGGCAGGGCAAAGCAATCAGCCCCAGCATTTT. Protein sequence: CSARDWAGQSNQPQHF.

This clonotype has more than one count but fewer than ten. The V and J genes are TRBV5-1 and TRBJ2-3; D not resolved. Trimming left V 4 bases short and J 3 bases short, with 6 bases between. CDR1 and CDR2 (germline): SGHRS, YFSETQ. The CDR3 is 12 amino acids. The CDR3: CASSTDTDTQYF. The CDR3 region has the DNA TGCGCCAGCAGCACCGATACAGATACGCAGTATTTT.

The rearrangement joins TRBV2 to TRBJ2-4, with D perhaps TRBD1 or TRBD2 (6 bases each). Trimming removed 3 bases at V and 4 bases at J, with 13 bases between. The CDR3 loop spans 15 amino acids. CDR1 and CDR2 (germline): SNHLY, FYNNEI. CDR3 nucleotide sequence: TGTGCCAGCAGTGAGGCGGGACACCTTAAAAACATTCAGTACTTC. Its protein product is CASSEAGHLKNIQYF.

The chain couples TRBV4-3 to TRBJ2-1, with D perhaps assigned TRBD1 or TRBD2 (5 bases each). V lost 4 bases and J 5 bases, leaving 12 bases between the germline ends. Per germline, CDR1 LGHNA and CDR2 YSLEER. This CDR3 has 14 amino acids. The DNA of the CDR3 is TGCGCCAGCAGCCCTGGGACCTATGACAATGAGCAGTTCTTC. Its protein is CASSPGTYDNEQFF.

This clonotype came up many times. The gene calls are TRBV4-3 and TRBJ1-5; D may be TRBD1 (5 bases). V was pared by 2 bases and J by 10 bases, with 12 bases between. Germline CDR1 reads LGHNA; CDR2 reads YSLEER. The CDR3 loop spans 13 amino acids. The DNA for the CDR3 is TGCGCCAGCAGCCAATTGCAGGGTAAACCCCAGCATTTT. Its protein is CASSQLQGKPQHF.

This CDR3 reads CSTSHYNEQFF. In DNA, the CDR3 is TGCAGTACCTCACACTACAATGAGCAGTTCTTC. This sequence joins TRBV20-1 and TRBJ2-1; no clear D gene. The CDR3 length is 11 residues. Germline values: CDR1 DFQATT, CDR2 SNEGSKA (reference sequence). Between the trimmed V and J ends, which lost 8 bases and 3 bases, there was a span of 8 bases.

In its sample, this clonotype was seen a few times. The chain employs TRBV5-6 and TRBJ1-1; D is ambiguous. The germline gives CDR1 SGHDT, CDR2 YYEEEE. The V gene lost 1 base and the J gene lost 10 bases, with 11 bases spanning the gap. The CDR3 totals 12 residues. The CDR3 coding sequence is TGTGCCAGCAGCTTGCAAGGTAGTGGAGCTTTCTTT. Its protein is CASSLQGSGAFF.

The chain employs TRBV5-1 and TRBJ2-7, with 7 nucleotides matching TRBD1. V lost 5 bases, J lost 5 bases, and 7 bases stayed unmatched. CDR1 and CDR2 (germline): SGHRS, YFSETQ. The CDR3 sequence is 13 residues long. The CDR3 protein is CASSKTGFHEQYF. In DNA, the CDR3 is TGCGCCAGCAGTAAGACAGGGTTCCACGAGCAGTACTTC.

A word on this clonotype: Sequence at one end of the junction differs from germline and may be a read error. This sequence joins TRBV29-1 and TRBJ1-2; D call uncertain. In germline, CDR1 is SQVTM, CDR2 ANQGSEA. This CDR3 has 14 amino acids. The CDR3: CCVWGWGVNYGYTF. The CDR3 DNA is TGCTGCGTGTGGGGTTGGGGAGTAAACTATGGCTACACCTTC.

This clonotype appeared a few times. The chain links TRBV2 to TRBJ2-1; tentative D call: TRBD2 (5 bases). V was pared by 6 bases and J by 1 base, with 13 bases between. CDR3 size: 15 residues. Germline V gene data show CDR1 as SNHLY and CDR2 as FYNNEI. CDR3 loop: CASRESGLSYNEQFF. CDR3 sequence (DNA): TGTGCCAGCAGAGAAAGCGGCCTATCCTACAATGAGCAGTTCTTC.

The V call is TRBV3-1, the J call TRBJ2-7, with a possible D match to TRBD2 (6 bases). CDR3 length equals 16 residues. With 4 bases removed from V and 1 base from J, the gap between germline ends came to 17 bases. The V gene's germline CDR1 is LGHDT and CDR2 YNNKEL (reference sequence). CDR3 DNA sequence: TGTGCCAGCAGCCCAACGCGGGGACTCGGGTCCTACGAGCAGTACTTC. This codes for CASSPTRGLGSYEQYF.

This chain joins TRBV7-9 and TRBJ2-5, with D unclear. CDR1 is SEHNR and CDR2 is FQNEAQ in the germline V gene (reference sequence). V was trimmed by 0 bases and J by 3 bases, leaving 8 bases between them. The CDR3 runs to 14 residues. The CDR3 region has the DNA TGTGCCAGCAGCTTAGCGATAGTTAAAGAGACCCAGTACTTC. It codes for CASSLAIVKETQYF.

The chain combines TRBV6-6 with TRBJ2-1; TRBD2 agrees at 9 bases. The ends lost 2 bases at V and 5 bases at J; junction bases unmatched: 10. The CDR3 is 17 amino acids. The V gene's germline CDR1 is MNHNY and CDR2 SVGAGI (reference sequence). The CDR3 spells CASSYVLVASGDNEQFF. The CDR3 region has the DNA TGTGCCAGCAGTTACGTGCTTGTCGCTAGCGGGGACAATGAGCAGTTCTTC.

This clonotype occurred many times. The rearrangement links TRBV20-1 to TRBJ2-5; 7 bases line up with TRBD1. The CDR3 runs 11 residues. J was trimmed by 5 bases and V by 6 bases; bases with no gene match: 3. The germline gives CDR1 DFQATT, CDR2 SNEGSKA (reference sequence). CDR3 residues: CSAIRGETQYF. The DNA for the CDR3 is TGCAGTGCAATCAGGGGGGAGACCCAGTACTTC.

This chain links TRBV29-1 with TRBJ2-3; unclear D gene. Deletions cut 0 bases from V and 2 bases from J, with 6 bases between. Germline V gene lookup returns CDR1 SQVTM and CDR2 ANQGSEA. CDR3 length: 13 amino acids. CDR3 region: CSVEDFYTDTQYF. CDR3 coding DNA: TGCAGCGTTGAAGACTTTTACACAGATACGCAGTATTTT.

This clonotype occurred a few times. The V and J genes are TRBV20-1 and TRBJ2-1, with D perhaps given as TRBD1 or TRBD2 (5 bases each). Between the trimmed V and J ends, which lost 5 bases and 2 bases, there was a span of 16 bases. Germline assignment: CDR1 DFQATT and CDR2 SNEGSKA (reference sequence). The CDR3 length is 15 residues. CDR3 protein: CSAPEGRGAYNEQFF. CDR3 DNA: TGCAGTGCTCCCGAGGGTAGGGGCGCCTACAATGAGCAGTTCTTC.

V and J are TRBV4-1 and TRBJ2-5, with 8 bases matching TRBD1. CDR1 and CDR2 (germline): MGHRA, YSYEKL. The CDR3 runs to 16 residues. V gave up 0 bases and J gave up 5 bases; unmatched junction bases: 8. The CDR3 loop is CASSQDGAGGWETQYF. Here the CDR3 DNA reads TGCGCCAGCAGCCAAGATGGAGCAGGGGGCTGGGAGACCCAGTACTTC.

The J gene is TRBJ2-1, the V gene TRBV11-1; possibly TRBD2 for D (6 bases). Trimming removed 3 bases at V and 4 bases at J, with 13 bases between. Germline CDR1 SGHAT, CDR2 FQDESV (reference sequence). CDR3 length: 15 amino acids. Here the CDR3 DNA reads TGTGCCAGCAGCTTGTTGGGTCGGGGGTACAATGAGCAGTTCTTC. Translated: CASSLLGRGYNEQFF.

This clonotype appeared a few times. The CDR3, as DNA: TGCAGCGTTATTAGCGGTACTGAAGCTTTCTTT. This translates into CSVISGTEAFF. The chain couples TRBV29-1 to TRBJ1-1; D is uncertain. Trimming removed 5 bases from V and 5 bases from J, with 9 bases in between. CDR3 size: 11 residues. CDR1 is SQVTM and CDR2 is ANQGSEA in the germline V gene.

V gene TRBV4-1 combines with J gene TRBJ2-5; D uncertain. V shed 0 bases and J shed 0 bases, with 8 bases lying between them. CDR1 is MGHRA, CDR2 YSYEKL, per germline. This CDR3 has 15 residues. The chain's CDR3 is CASSQERRNQETQYF. CDR3 coding DNA: TGCGCCAGCAGCCAAGAGCGTCGGAACCAAGAGACCCAGTACTTC.